Described below is a single T cell receptor beta chain sequence and its context. Antigen: not known. Sequence at one end of the junction differs from germline and may be a read error. This CDR3 has 12 amino acids. Per the germline V gene, CDR1 is LGHDT and CDR2 is YNNKEL (reference sequence). TCRdb's table, derived via immunoSEQ multiplex PCR, lists solely in-frame clones and lacks some. The table records about 140,000 clones, 70% to 90% of them present only once. The data derive from a study of T cell responses to AZD1222 COVID-19 vaccine. Overall study results and limits: Two doses of AZD1222 preceded a rise in Spike-specific TCR breadth and depth.

The sequence came from an adult who received the MenACWY meningococcal vaccine as a control. Sequenced material: peripheral blood, taken 28 days after the second dose of the MenACWY control vaccine. The V call is TRBV3-1 (or the pseudogene TRBV3-2), the J call TRBJ2-7, with 9 bases aligning to TRBD1. CDR3 sequence (DNA): TGTGCCAGCAGCCGGGGACAGGGACTATCCGACTTC. It specifies CASSRGQGLSDF.